At least ten counts were recorded for the clone carrying this T cell receptor (beta chain). This CDR3 region has 14 residues. V shed 5 bases and J 5 bases; nucleotides not matched to a gene: 6. Germline-derived CDR1 and CDR2 are SGHTA and FQGNSA. The data derive from a study of CD8 T cells in ankylosing spondylitis. TCRdb reprocessed the 5' RACE reads via MiXCR and lists one record per CDR3 protein. The sample gives about 190,000 distinct CDR3 sequences, over 10% of which show up once; around 10% is in the top ten. The receptor was isolated from a female donor with ankylosing spondylitis or in good health (not recorded which). The genes are TRBV7-2 and TRBJ1-1; TRBD1 matches 9 bases. Sequenced sample: blood, either unsorted or a sorted T cell fraction (not recorded which). The CDR3 DNA is TGTGCCAGCAGCGCCACAGGGGGCAAAACTGAAGCTTTCTTT. It yields the protein CASSATGGKTEAFF. The full variable domain, completed using reference TRBV7-2 and TRBJ1-1, is GAGVSQSPSNKVTEKGKDVELRCDPISGHTALYWYRQSLGQGLEFLIYFQGNSAPDKSGLPSDRFSAERTGGSVSTLTIQRTQQEDSAVYLCASSATGGKTEAFFGQGTRLTVV.